The clone carrying this TCR beta chain appeared a few times. The ends were cut back, 6 bases at V and 0 bases at J, with 9 bases in the middle. Per germline, CDR1 MNHNY and CDR2 SVGAGI (reference sequence). The CDR3 is made up of 14 amino acids. These data originate in a study of blood T cells in healthy people across ages. A second PCR, run for about 7 to 11 cycles, used a sample-barcoded 5' primer plus a J-beta primer mix. Each of the samples gave a minimum of 3 million paired-end reads that contained CDR3. Each CDR3 protein gets one entry after TCRdb re-called the 5' RACE reads with MiXCR. The table records fewer than 800,000 distinct CDR3 sequences, 20% to 25% of them present only once. These same records also appear under a second study, on T cells of mothers and their children.

The sequence was obtained from a boy between 10 and 17 years old in good health. The gene calls are TRBV6-6 and TRBJ2-1, with D maybe TRBD2 (6 bases). What was sequenced was blood. CDR3 sequence reads: CASSGTYSYNEQFF. CDR3 nucleotide sequence: TGTGCCAGCAGCGGGACTTACTCCTACAATGAGCAGTTCTTC.